This T cell receptor (beta chain) was sequenced during a study of cytomegalovirus exposure and HLA in healthy donors. Overall study findings and caveats: There were 150 to 200 TCR beta chains listed as cytomegalovirus-associated. Clonal expansion, a later analysis showed, was greater in HLA-associated TCR beta chains than in equally common others.

Both 60 Vbeta primers and 13 Jbeta primers went into the PCR. The method was immunoSEQ multiplex PCR; TCRdb's version includes in-frame clones alone and lacks a portion of them. The data contain about 120,000 clones, about four fifths of them singletons. Germline CDR1 reads SGHTS; CDR2 reads YDEGEE. V gave up 4 bases and J gave up 3 bases; unmatched junction bases: 9. This CDR3 contains 15 residues. As regards this clone: Its specificity is unknown.

The receptor was isolated from a man younger than 35 in good health and CMV-seronegative. Sample: PBMCs. This chain uses TRBV5-8 with TRBJ1-1; TRBD1 matches at 7 bases. The CDR3 region has the DNA TGTGCCAGCAGCCTGACAGGGAGAAGTTACACTGAAGCTTTCTTT. Translation gives CASSLTGRSYTEAFF.